This paragraph covers one T cell receptor beta chain sequence. Antigen unknown. Expressed TCRB transcripts were sequenced because the isolated RNA had all been reverse transcribed beforehand. Profiled with immunoSEQ multiplex PCR; TCRdb holds only in-frame clones, not every one. The table records 600,000 to 750,000 clones, roughly 12% of them present only once. The entry originates in a study of beta chain features in type 1 diabetes. The CDR3 is made up of 14 amino acids. Per germline, CDR1 SQVTM and CDR2 ANQGSEA. V was pared by 6 bases and J by 3 bases, with 17 bases between. Study-level points and caveats: A moderate, significant TCRB CDR3 shortening appeared in type 1 diabetes across four CD4+ subsets.

Sequencing was carried out using naive CD4+ T cells from blood. The chain joins TRBV29-1 to TRBJ1-1; a weak D match, TRBD1 (5 bases). The TCR was taken from a man in his thirties or forties with type 1 diabetes. The CDR3 nucleotides are TGCAGCGTCGCGCCCGGGGCATCGGACACTGAAGCTTTCTTT. Translated, it gives CSVAPGASDTEAFF.